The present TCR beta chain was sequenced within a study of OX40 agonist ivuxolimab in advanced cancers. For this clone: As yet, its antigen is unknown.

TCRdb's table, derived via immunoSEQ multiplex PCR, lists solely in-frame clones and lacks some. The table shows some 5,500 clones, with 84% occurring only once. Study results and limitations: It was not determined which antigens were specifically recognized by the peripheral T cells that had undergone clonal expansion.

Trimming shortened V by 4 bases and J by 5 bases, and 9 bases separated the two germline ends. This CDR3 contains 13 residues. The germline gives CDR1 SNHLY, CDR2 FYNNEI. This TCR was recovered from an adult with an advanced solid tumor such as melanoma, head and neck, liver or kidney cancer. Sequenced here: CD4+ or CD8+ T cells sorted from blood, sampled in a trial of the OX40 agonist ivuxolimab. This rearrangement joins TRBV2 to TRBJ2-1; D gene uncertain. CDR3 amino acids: CASSVRQNNEQFF. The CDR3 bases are TGTGCCAGCAGTGTACGGCAGAACAATGAGCAGTTCTTC.